This T cell receptor beta chain was captured by sequencing in a study of OX40 agonist ivuxolimab in advanced cancers. Clones were sequenced by immunoSEQ multiplex PCR, and TCRdb holds only the in-frame ones, with some missing. The sample has roughly 44,000 clones, more than 70% seen once. The germline CDR1 and CDR2 sequences are SGHVS and FNYEAQ. With 5 bases removed from V and 7 bases from J, the gap between germline ends came to 12 bases. This CDR3 is 12 amino acids long. The rearrangement links TRBV7-6 to TRBJ2-7; possible D gene TRBD2, 5 bases. Sequencing was performed on CD4+ or CD8+ T cells sorted from blood, taken in a trial of the OX40 agonist ivuxolimab. The receptor comes from an adult with an advanced solid tumor such as melanoma, head and neck, liver or kidney cancer. CDR3 in DNA: TGTGCCAGCAGCCCCCCCCGGGGAGAGCAGTACTTC. Translated: CASSPPRGEQYF. Together with reference TRBV7-6 and TRBJ2-7, the CDR3 gives the full variable domain: GAGVSQSPRYKVTKRGQDVALRCDPISGHVSLYWYRQALGQGPEFLTYFNYEAQQDKSGLPNDRFSAERPEGSISTLTIQRTEQRDSAMYRCASSPPRGEQYFGPGTRLTVT.